This TCR beta chain is from a study of shared T cell receptors in the human thymus. Sequencing was performed with immunoSEQ multiplex PCR; in TCRdb, only in-frame clones are kept and a portion is missing. The data contain about 380,000 clones, approximately 95% of them seen just once; the ten biggest clones take up roughly 0.021%. This clone is a singleton in its sample. Source material: thymocytes. This TCR was recovered from a human donor.

DNA of the CDR3: TGTGCCAGCAGCTTAGGGGACAGACCTGACGATAGCAATCAGCCCCAGCATTTT. Residues: CASSLGDRPDDSNQPQHF. V is TRBV7-2 and J is TRBJ1-5, with 7 bases that match TRBD1. After removal of 1 base from V and 0 bases from J, the junction contained 9 bases not matched to a gene. The CDR3 spans 18 residues. Germline V CDR1 and CDR2: SGHTA, FQGNSA.